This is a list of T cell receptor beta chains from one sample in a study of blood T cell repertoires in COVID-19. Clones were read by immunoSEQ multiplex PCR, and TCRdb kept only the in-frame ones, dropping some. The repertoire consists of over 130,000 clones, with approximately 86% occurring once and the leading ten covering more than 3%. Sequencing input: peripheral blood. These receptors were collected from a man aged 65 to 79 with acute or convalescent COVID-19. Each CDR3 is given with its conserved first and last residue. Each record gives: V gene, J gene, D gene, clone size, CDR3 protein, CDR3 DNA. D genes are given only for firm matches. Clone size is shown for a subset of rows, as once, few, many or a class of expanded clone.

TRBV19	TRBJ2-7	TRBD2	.	CASSTPPSGRSEQYF	TGTGCCAGTAGTACCCCCCCCAGCGGGAGATCCGAGCAGTACTTC
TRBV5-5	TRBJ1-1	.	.	CASSLDRVTEAFF	TGTGCCAGCAGCTTGGATCGGGTCACTGAAGCTTTCTTT
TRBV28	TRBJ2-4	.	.	CASTQPSSVLAKNIQYF	TGTGCCAGCACCCAACCTTCTAGCGTATTAGCCAAAAACATTCAGTACTTC
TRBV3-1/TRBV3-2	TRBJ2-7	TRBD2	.	CASSLFGAGSYEQYF	TGTGCCAGCAGCCTGTTTGGAGCGGGGTCCTACGAGCAGTACTTC
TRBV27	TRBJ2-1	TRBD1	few	CASSLQGAWANEQFF	TGTGCCAGCAGTTTGCAGGGGGCGTGGGCCAATGAGCAGTTCTTC
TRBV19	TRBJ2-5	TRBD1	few	CASSLQGARQETQYF	TGTGCCAGTAGTTTACAGGGGGCCCGCCAAGAGACCCAGTACTTC
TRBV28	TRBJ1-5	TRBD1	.	CASSDDRVQPQHF	TGTGCCAGCAGCGATGACAGGGTCCAGCCCCAGCATTTT
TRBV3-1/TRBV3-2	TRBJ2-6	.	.	CAFASSGANVLTF	TGTGCCTTTGCCAGCTCTGGGGCCAACGTCCTGACTTTC
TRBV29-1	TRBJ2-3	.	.	CSVEGRVTSTDTQYF	TGCAGCGTTGAAGGCCGGGTTACTAGCACAGATACGCAGTATTTT
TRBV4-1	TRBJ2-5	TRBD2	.	CASSLTLAGGPGQETQYF	TGCGCCAGCAGCCTAACACTAGCGGGAGGGCCAGGGCAAGAGACCCAGTACTTC
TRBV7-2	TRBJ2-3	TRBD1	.	CASSPRQGAYPVGDTQYF	TGTGCCAGCAGCCCCCGACAGGGGGCGTACCCCGTGGGGGATACGCAGTATTTT
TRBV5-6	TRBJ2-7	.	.	CASSLAGGSSYEQYF	TGTGCCAGCAGCTTGGCCGGGGGATCTAGCTACGAGCAGTACTTC
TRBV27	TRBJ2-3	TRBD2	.	CASRKLAGGSMDADTQYF	TGTGCCAGCAGAAAACTAGCGGGAGGTTCGATGGACGCAGATACGCAGTATTTT
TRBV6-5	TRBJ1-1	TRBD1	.	CASRYDRGTEAFF	TGTGCCAGCAGATACGACAGGGGCACTGAAGCTTTCTTT
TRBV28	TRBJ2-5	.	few	CASSFLDRIKETQYF	TGTGCCAGCAGTTTCCTAGACAGGATCAAAGAGACCCAGTACTTC
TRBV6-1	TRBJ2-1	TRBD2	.	CASSERRTGGLNSEQFF	TGTGCCAGCAGTGAACGTCGGACGGGAGGGCTCAACAGTGAGCAGTTCTTC
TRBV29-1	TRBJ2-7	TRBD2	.	CSVVTGGSYEQYF	TGCAGCGTTGTGACGGGGGGCTCCTACGAGCAGTACTTC
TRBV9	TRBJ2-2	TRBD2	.	CASSAPSGRGSTGELFF	TGTGCCAGCAGCGCCCCTAGCGGGAGGGGAAGCACCGGGGAGCTGTTTTTT
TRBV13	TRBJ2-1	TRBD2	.	CASSSWTSGSGEQFF	TGTGCCAGCAGCTCCTGGACTAGCGGGAGCGGCGAGCAGTTCTTC
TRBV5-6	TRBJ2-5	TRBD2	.	CASSSGLDWTQYF	TGTGCCAGCAGCTCCGGACTAGATTGGACCCAGTACTTC
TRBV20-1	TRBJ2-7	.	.	CSASLATDPYEQYF	TGCAGTGCTAGTCTAGCGACGGACCCTTACGAGCAGTACTTC
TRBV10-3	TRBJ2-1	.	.	CAISGANAGRREGNEQFF	TGTGCCATCAGTGGAGCAAACGCGGGGCGCCGGGAAGGAAATGAGCAGTTCTTC
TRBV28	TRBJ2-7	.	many	CASRPGDKSYEQYF	TGTGCCAGCAGGCCAGGGGACAAATCCTACGAGCAGTACTTC
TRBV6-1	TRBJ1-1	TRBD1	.	CASSEAYRGAEAFF	TGTGCCAGCAGTGAAGCCTACAGGGGGGCTGAAGCTTTCTTT
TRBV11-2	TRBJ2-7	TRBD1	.	CASSLKPTGKQYF	TGTGCCAGCAGCTTAAAACCGACAGGGAAGCAGTACTTC
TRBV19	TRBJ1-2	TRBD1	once	CASISRDRGVYGYTF	TGTGCCAGCATATCCCGGGACAGGGGGGTCTATGGCTACACCTTC
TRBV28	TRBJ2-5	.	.	CASSLRQGGVGETQYF	TGTGCCAGCAGTTTAAGGCAGGGCGGTGTCGGGGAGACCCAGTACTTC
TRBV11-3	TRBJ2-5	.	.	CASSLSAVETQYF	TGTGCCAGCAGCTTATCGGCGGTAGAGACCCAGTACTTC